The T cell receptor beta chain described here comes from a study of cytomegalovirus exposure and HLA in healthy donors (TCRdb year 2017). Broadly, across the study: An earlier analysis of roughly 500 of the donors reported over 250 Gb of sequence data and 100 million to 120 million unique TCR beta sequences obtained from roughly 170 million T cells. The study aimed to test whether cataloging public T cell receptors could reveal signatures of past pathogen exposure. The number of donors typed differed by locus, with roughly 629-640 for A, B, C, DRB1 and DQB1, about 500 for DQA1, about 610 for DPA1, and approximately 470 for DPB1. A handful of DR-DQ haplotypes were handled as single units for association and clustering because linkage in the cohort was strong. Among 398 genotyped donors of the cohort, an average of 235,054 unique TCR beta nucleotide sequences were sequenced per donor, around 20% of them non-productive. In a later analysis, previously published TCR beta repertoires from some 640 donors were re-analyzed and high-resolution HLA genotyping was added so that TCR occurrence patterns could be studied. In the later analysis, no new phenotypic data were used to find candidate immune exposures; instead, reliance was placed on TCR beta sequences and their occurrence across donors. To decide whether each TCR beta V gene segment behaved as functional or pseudogenic, an earlier analysis of some 580 of the donors relied on high-throughput TCR beta sequencing. Donor age, sex, ethnicity and CMV serostatus were compiled together with the repertoire data. A later genetic analysis took genome-wide SNP genotypes for about three fifths of the 666 donors and used that subset as a discovery cohort. Along with the approximately 620-subject first cohort, a separate validation cohort of over a hundred different subjects was used. All discovery cohort repertoires had been generated using a single sequencing platform. HLA typing included class I and class II loci at four-digit resolution. Of the approximately 400 genotyped donors, 70% to 90% were placed in the genetic ancestry cluster associated with self-reported Caucasian donors. Roughly 300 gigabases of sequencing data and some 85 million unique TCR sequences were included in an early release covering 550 to 650 HLA-typed donors. To predict cytomegalovirus infection status, the study combined high-throughput TCR immunosequencing, statistical association of individual TCRs with disease status, and machine learning. The study used immunosequencing to profile the T cell repertoires of approximately 690 subjects and linked those repertoires to cytomegalovirus serostatus.

The cohort comprised 710 or so healthy bone marrow donors. At the time of sampling, all cohort members were nominally healthy, though unrecorded immune exposures were likely present. The donor tested CMV seropositive, placing the donor among the approximately 310 seropositive members of the cohort. A peripheral blood sample was provided by each donor, and peripheral blood mononuclear cells were used for TCR beta sequencing. The Qiagen DNeasy Blood Extraction Kit was used to extract genomic DNA from the blood cell samples. Reading the germline V gene gives CDR1 MNHNS and CDR2 SASEGT. V loses 6 bases, J loses 1 base, and the germline ends lie 12 bases apart. The CDR3 contains 14 residues, cysteine and phenylalanine counted. Only CDR3 DNA remains: 42 bases, in frame from the first base. This clone showed up just a few times. Its antigen specificity is not known. Base qualities are not provided; no much larger clone lies one nucleotide away.

To prepare the library, the immunoSEQ multiplex PCR assay was applied. The multiplex PCR relied on a mix of 60 forward primers for TCR Vbeta segments and 13 reverse primers for TCR Jbeta segments. A multiplex PCR assay on genomic DNA amplified the CDR3 region of rearranged TCR beta genes. Amplified TCR beta libraries were sequenced as 87-base-pair reads on the Illumina HiSeq System. The paper's processing steps were these. Across the roughly 670 repertoires, a later analysis counted tens of millions of unique TCR beta chains, roughly 11 million of which were shared by at least two donors. Raw reads were error-corrected and collapsed into unique sequences with a nearest-neighbor algorithm that merged closely related sequences to remove PCR and sequencing errors. V, D and J gene segments were assigned by aligning CDR3 sequences to IMGT reference sequences. For a sequence to be retained, a match of at least six nucleotides to both a V gene segment and a J gene segment was required. A rearrangement counted as productive if the CDR3 had no stop codons and remained in frame with V and J, and every other rearrangement counted as non-productive. Following IMGT convention, CDR3 was defined as the stretch from the second conserved V-encoded cysteine to the conserved J-encoded phenylalanine. In an earlier analysis of approximately 500 of the donors, sequences lacking an unambiguous match to a single V gene segment were excluded. In an earlier analysis of approximately 610 of the donors, V segments were called functional above 56.7% productive rearrangements and were called segregating when the between-donor standard deviation exceeded 5%. To diagnose cytomegalovirus status from the catalog of TCR beta chain sequences, a statistical classification framework was built. V and J gene assignment, in a later analysis, came from comparing TCR nucleotide sequences with IMGT/GENE-DB human TR gene sequences. In a later analysis, CDR3 sequences and most-parsimonious VDJ recombination scenarios were assigned using the TCRdist pipeline. In a later analysis, each TCR beta chain was defined by its CDR3 amino acid sequence together with its V-gene family, and reads without a unique V-gene family were excluded. To address suspected cross-contamination and a sequencing artifact, a later analysis removed approximately 590 highly shared, low-generation-probability nucleotide sequences. For each public chain, a later analysis derived a clonal expansion index from normalized ranks of inferred template counts within each repertoire. In a later analysis, generation probabilities were computed with a VDJ recombination model fitted to out-of-frame rearrangements, and the resulting probabilities were checked against IGoR. A later analysis scored TCR-TCR, TCR-HLA and TCR-CMV co-occurrence with hypergeometric tests, applying a repertoire-size bias correction to TCR pairs. To estimate false discovery rates, a later analysis permuted the HLA or CMV assignments 20 times. In a later analysis, co-occurring TCRs were grouped with DBSCAN, and TCRdist sequence similarity was added when clustering was performed within HLA-allele-positive subsets. Repertoires with fewer than 30,000 or more than 120,000 public chains, plus five repertoires with anomalous nucleotide sharing, were excluded from co-occurrence clustering. TCRdb obtained this table from immuneACCESS and retained in-frame rearrangements with V and J assigned. These tables miss some clones; where compared with another copy, unresolved V genes account for less than half of the shortfall, and the remainder is unexplained. That table furnishes V, J and clone size, whereas the DNA furnished D and trimming. The sample records about 65,000 clones, 60% to 80% of which are singletons. Under 3% of the sample goes to the ten largest clones.

Results and caveats for the whole study, not just this receptor: Roughly uniform sequencing depth across donors was assumed in presence/absence analyses, although this assumption may not hold. A later genetic analysis associated a missense DCLRE1C variant with V-gene and J-gene trimming of TCR beta chains, and an independent cohort replicated the association. According to a later genetic analysis, donors in an Asian-associated ancestry cluster had fewer N-insertions in productive TCRs than the roughly 700-donor mean. The study gave a list of about 170 TCR beta chains associated with cytomegalovirus. In an earlier analysis of some 500 of the donors, most TCR beta V segments appeared in productive rearrangements about 90% or about 30% of the time, broadly matching IMGT annotations. It was suggested by the authors that the approach could potentially be generalized to other disease states and immunological phenotypes. Several of the top co-occurrence clusters appeared to be linked to parvovirus B19, influenza, CMV and Epstein-Barr virus, according to a later analysis. In a later analysis, TCR association rates were found to vary across HLA loci, with the most associated TCRs seen for DRB1 alleles and the fewest for HLA-C alleles. A cluster of highly shared sequence variants was judged likely to be a technical artifact of the sequencing pipeline. The classifier was reported to diagnose cytomegalovirus status with high specificity and sensitivity in both the original and validation cohorts. Strong co-occurrence of HLA alleles, especially DR and DQ, made assigning TCR associations to individual alleles difficult. Because counts were too low, seventeen rarely observed V segments, including chromosome 9 orphons, were excluded from the earlier analysis of some 540 of the donors. The only immune exposure information available for the cohort was CMV serostatus. Linkage disequilibrium might explain the correlated functional status among segregating V segments, but an unknown experimental factor could not be ruled out. In a later analysis, 15,000 to 20,000 TCR beta sequences were associated with specific HLA alleles at a false discovery rate of 0.05. In vitro tests confirmed that three of the cytomegalovirus-associated TCR beta chains recognize cytomegalovirus antigens. A further reported finding was that TCR beta sequences accurately predicted the HLA-A and HLA-B alleles for most subjects in the first cohort. Only TCR beta chains were sequenced in this cohort, and the absence of alpha or paired-chain data limited detectable features. Because HLA typing was missing for some donors at each locus, association tests included only the typed subset. The 87-base-pair reads could not distinguish some IMGT-functional V segments, including TRBV6-2 and TRBV6-3, so those segments were excluded. Compared with equally common non-associated chains, HLA-associated TCR beta chains in a later analysis were more clonally expanded and had lower generation probabilities. Most TCR sequences were seen in very few donors, while some public TCRs were found in many individuals. In a later analysis, most CMV-associated TCR beta chains were found to appear HLA-restricted, with HLA associations seemingly driven largely by CMV exposure.

The sequence was obtained from a girl aged 5-17 years in good health and CMV-seropositive. The sequenced material came from PBMCs. The rearranged segments are TRBV6-1 and TRBJ1-1; the D region possibly corresponds to TRBD1 (5 bases align). CDR3 region: CASSKNGQNTEAFF. The DNA sequence is given as TGTGCCAGCAGCAAAAACGGACAGAACACTGAAGCTTTCTTT.